Sequencing of this T cell receptor (beta chain) was carried out in a study of vaccination effects on CD4 cells after COVID-19. Antigen-specific CD4+ T cells were expanded with viral peptide pools in the ViraFEST assay before sequencing. Subsequent to 10 days of culture, CD4+ T cells were isolated. Previously uninfected by SARS-CoV-2, the vaccine recipients also showed negative nucleocapsid antibodies. A few million PBMC were seeded per well and grown in the presence of about 10 IU/ml IL-2 and approximately 11 ug/ml peptides. IL-2 medium took the place of half the medium on both days 3 and 7. V was pared by 5 bases and J by 6 bases, with 9 bases of the junction left unmatched. The CDR3 sequence is 14 residues long. Germline CDR1 is SGHRS and CDR2 is YFSETQ. The assay was immunoSEQ multiplex PCR, and TCRdb's table has in-frame clones only and misses some. The repertoire holds 73,000 or so clones, with more than 60% as singletons.

As regards this clone: The antigen remains unidentified.

This chain joins TRBV5-1 and TRBJ2-3; TRBD2 aligns across 7 bases. This sample comprised CD4+ T cells from PBMCs cultured with SARS-CoV-2 spike peptides, obtained before COVID-19 vaccination. The receptor was isolated from a human donor who received a COVID-19 vaccine. The CDR3: CASRTSESGDTQYF. The CDR3 DNA is TGCGCCAGCAGAACTAGCGAGTCAGGGGATACGCAGTATTTT.